These T cell receptor beta chains were read from a single sample in a study of shared T cell receptors in the human thymus. Here immunoSEQ multiplex PCR was the method, and the copy in TCRdb shows in-frame clones only, minus some. Among just under 550,000 clones listed, about 84% were seen once. The same data also contributed to another study, on human thymus T cells.

Sample: thymocytes. The receptors come from a boy less than two years old with a congenital heart defect. The CDR3 runs from the conserved cysteine through the conserved F or W. The D gene is left open where the match is weak. Clone size is shown for a subset of rows, as once, few, many or a class of expanded clone.

j_call v_call d_call clone_size cdr3_aa cdr3_nt
TRBJ1-4 TRBV18 - - CASSPGGFVNEKLFF TGTGCCAGCTCACCAGGCGGGTTCGTTAATGAAAAACTGTTTTTT
TRBJ2-7 TRBV30 - - CAWSPKRDSCYGEQYF TGTGCCTGGAGTCCGAAACGGGACTCGTGCTATGGGGAGCAGTACTTC
TRBJ2-7 TRBV5-1 TRBD1 - CASSFAGTGARSEQYF TGCGCCAGCAGCTTTGCCGGGACAGGGGCCCGGAGCGAGCAGTACTTC
TRBJ2-1 TRBV28 TRBD1 - CASIRRRGLYNEQFF TGTGCCAGCATCCGACGCAGGGGGCTGTACAATGAGCAGTTCTTC
TRBJ1-5 TRBV28 - - CASSLQEDQPQHF TGTGCCAGCAGCCTGCAAGAGGATCAGCCCCAGCATTTT
TRBJ2-5 TRBV19 TRBD2 - CASSTPRYREGPHDQETQYF TGTGCCAGTAGTACCCCTAGGTATAGGGAGGGCCCCCACGACCAAGAGACCCAGTACTTC
TRBJ2-3 TRBV7-8 TRBD2 - CASSSRDYNTDTQYF TGTGCCAGCAGCTCCCGGGACTACAACACAGATACGCAGTATTTT
TRBJ2-3 TRBV30 TRBD2 once CAWSETSRGTDTQYF TGTGCCTGGAGTGAGACTAGCAGGGGCACAGATACGCAGTATTTT
TRBJ2-7 TRBV11-3 TRBD2 - CASSWGTSEAYEQYF TGTGCCAGCAGCTGGGGGACTAGCGAAGCCTACGAGCAGTACTTC
TRBJ2-5 TRBV6-1 TRBD1 - CASSRGQGKETQYF TGTGCCAGCAGCCGGGGACAGGGAAAAGAGACCCAGTACTTC
TRBJ2-1 TRBV30 - - CAWSAGAGSAHKNDNEQFF TGTGCCTGGAGTGCGGGAGCTGGGAGTGCCCACAAAAATGACAATGAGCAGTTCTTC
TRBJ2-3 TRBV7-8 - - CASSLPSTISTDTQYF TGTGCCAGCAGCTTACCCAGTACTATTAGCACAGATACGCAGTATTTT
TRBJ1-2 TRBV6-1 - few CALAGNYGYTF TGTGCCCTGGCGGGTAACTATGGCTACACCTTC
TRBJ2-7 TRBV28 TRBD2 - CASSLRWDYYEQYF TGTGCCAGCAGTTTAAGATGGGACTACTACGAGCAGTACTTC
TRBJ1-1 TRBV19 - - CASHPGEGGEVNTEAFF TGTGCCAGCCACCCTGGCGAGGGAGGGGAGGTGAACACTGAAGCTTTCTTT
TRBJ2-1 TRBV2 TRBD2 - CASSEGAGFGGSGDYNEQFF TGTGCCAGCAGTGAAGGGGCAGGCTTCGGGGGTAGCGGGGATTACAATGAGCAGTTCTTC
TRBJ1-2 TRBV27 - - CASSLAGYGYTF TGTGCCAGCAGTTTAGCGGGATATGGCTACACCTTC
TRBJ2-7 TRBV5-1 - - CASSPRYEQYF TGCGCCAGCAGCCCGAGGTACGAGCAGTACTTC
TRBJ1-3 TRBV2 - once CASSEEGVGNTIYF TGTGCCAGCAGTGAAGAGGGGGTTGGAAACACCATATATTTT
TRBJ1-1 TRBV27 - - CASSPRQDTEAFF TGTGCCAGCAGTCCGAGACAGGACACTGAAGCTTTCTTT
TRBJ2-1 TRBV19 - - CASRQTSTAGNEQFF TGTGCCAGTAGACAAACTAGCACTGCGGGCAATGAGCAGTTCTTC
TRBJ1-1 TRBV14 TRBD1 - CASSQTGDTEAFF TGTGCCAGCAGCCAGACAGGGGACACTGAAGCTTTCTTT
TRBJ2-2 TRBV27 - - CASTPPPGNTGELFF TGTGCCAGCACCCCTCCGCCGGGTAACACCGGGGAGCTGTTTTTT
TRBJ1-2 TRBV7-9 - - CASSLIHPGLPGGYTF TGTGCCAGCAGCTTAATTCATCCGGGACTGCCGGGTGGCTACACCTTC
TRBJ2-7 TRBV6-1 TRBD2 few CASEGLAGSHEQYF TGTGCCAGCGAGGGACTAGCGGGAAGCCACGAGCAGTACTTC
TRBJ2-7 TRBV27 TRBD1 - CASRDRGRSYEQYF TGTGCCAGCAGGGACAGGGGGAGGTCCTACGAGCAGTACTTC
TRBJ2-7 TRBV6-1 TRBD2 - CASSERVRWREAPYEQYF TGTGCCAGCAGTGAAAGGGTGAGGTGGCGGGAGGCCCCCTACGAGCAGTACTTC
TRBJ1-2 TRBV5-1 TRBD1 - CASSLGTGYGDGYTF TGCGCCAGCAGCTTGGGGACAGGGTATGGTGATGGCTACACCTTC
TRBJ2-3 TRBV27 TRBD1 - CASSFEGTEFTDTQYF TGTGCCAGCAGTTTTGAAGGGACAGAGTTCACAGATACGCAGTATTTT
TRBJ2-7 TRBV27 TRBD2 - CASRPAGTSGSEQYF TGTGCCAGCAGGCCCGCCGGGACTAGCGGGAGCGAGCAGTACTTC
TRBJ1-5 TRBV19 TRBD1 - CASSTPQTGGSSNQPQHF TGTGCCAGTAGTACCCCCCAAACAGGGGGGTCTAGCAATCAGCCCCAGCATTTT
TRBJ1-2 TRBV6-9 - - CASSCRERPRGGYTF TGTGCCAGCAGTTGCCGAGAGAGGCCACGCGGTGGCTACACCTTC